This paragraph covers one T cell receptor (beta chain) sequence. The antigen is unknown. Each individual donor underwent a draw of approximately 10 milliliters of peripheral blood. Every sample gave at least 5.5 micrograms of total RNA when it was extracted. This sample was included in a study of blood T cells in healthy people across ages. A sample-barcoded 5' primer and a J-beta primer mix were used in a second PCR of about 6 to 12 cycles. Using its own MiXCR run on the 5' RACE reads, TCRdb lists one record per CDR3 protein. The repertoire holds about 1.5 million distinct CDR3 sequences, with approximately 43% as singletons. Study outcomes and limitations: PBMC samples, being unsorted, prevented any conclusive comparison of naive and antigen-experienced cells. Diversity was estimated from one million T cells, and these estimates were considered underestimates.

The CDR3 is made up of 16 amino acids. The V end lost 6 bases, the J end lost 3 bases, and 18 bases lay between the germline ends. Germline values: CDR1 MNHEY, CDR2 SVGAGI. The chain joins TRBV6-5 to TRBJ1-5, with D possibly matching TRBD1 (6 bases). The clonotype originates from a woman under 30 in good health. Material: blood. CDR3 amino acids: CASSQEGGGLNQPQHF. CDR3 nucleotide sequence: TGTGCCAGCAGCCAAGAAGGGGGGGGTCTCAATCAGCCCCAGCATTTT.